Below, one T cell receptor beta chain is given with its context. This clone came up a few times. Its antigen is currently not known. Base-call qualities are not available, and no considerably larger clone is one nucleotide away. Other nucleotide sequences in the sample specify the same CDR3. The CDR1 and CDR2 encoded by the germline V gene are SNHLY and FYNNEI. Counted from cysteine to phenylalanine, this CDR3 has 15 amino acids. CDR3 DNA only is kept here, 45 bases in frame from base 1. Between the V and J ends, shortened by 0 bases and 4 bases respectively, the junction contains 9 bases. TCRbeta CDR3 regions were amplified from genomic DNA by means of the immunoSEQ Assay, a bias-controlled multiplex PCR. The study's processing was this. The number of nucleated cells in each sample was estimated from the amplification of reference gene primers within the assay. Sequence reads were collapsed and filtered to measure the absolute abundance of every unique TCRbeta CDR3 rearrangement. For each sample, productive Simpson clonality was calculated as the square root of Simpson's diversity index across productive rearrangements. Sourced from immuneACCESS, this table was stored by TCRdb with only in-frame sequences that have V and J called. A share of the clones is absent; for the studies checked, an unresolved V gene accounts for under half, and the remainder has no known explanation. V and J calls and clone size are those listed in that table; D and trimming were worked out from the DNA. The sample table lists around 130,000 clones, 84% of them with a count of one. Clones ranked in the top ten supply about 2.3% of the sample.

This entry comes from a study of blood T cell repertoires in COVID-19 (dated by TCRdb to 2020 to 2021). Notes on the research overall: The collaborator samples originated in the United States, Italy and Spain and spanned the acute and convalescent phases of COVID-19. The prospective study material was composed of cDNA or gDNA derived from T cells, B-cell-depleted T cells, or PBMCs. The dataset comprised deeply sampled blood TCRbeta repertoires from subjects exposed to, actively infected with, or recovered from COVID-19. The repertoires were released in a freely available public database intended as a resource for research on the immune response to SARS-CoV-2. The samples were drawn from two sources: the first 160 participants of the ongoing ImmuneRACE study, and fewer than 1,500 subjects contributed by 6 global collaborators. Nearly every sample came with metadata listing a de-identified subject ID, COVID-19 status, age in years and sex. Where available, HLA class I and class II types were obtained from metadata supplied by the sample provider rather than from assay-based typing.

What the study reported, not specific to this receptor: The amount of clinical and demographic metadata varied by source and participant and was provided uncurated.

Participants in the prospective study were aged about 18 to 95 years, lived in 20 to 30 United States geographic areas, and enrolled through a virtual design. In the prospective study, cohorts were assigned on the basis of participant-reported clinical history obtained from a screening survey and a study questionnaire. Mobile phlebotomists in the prospective study collected whole blood, serum and a nasopharyngeal or oropharyngeal swab from every participant. Participants in the prospective study had the option to provide additional blood draws and questionnaires over a roughly two-month period. Before DNA extraction, blood samples from the prospective study were shipped at room temperature or frozen.

Sample: PBMCs or T cells enriched from blood (not recorded which). The rearranged segments are TRBV2 and TRBJ1-4, with the D gene not clear enough to name. The TCR sequence derives from a man in his forties or fifties with acute COVID-19. The CDR3 amino acid sequence is: CASSEARGYNEKLFF. The DNA sequence is as follows: TGTGCCAGCAGTGAAGCAAGAGGATATAATGAAAAACTGTTTTTT.